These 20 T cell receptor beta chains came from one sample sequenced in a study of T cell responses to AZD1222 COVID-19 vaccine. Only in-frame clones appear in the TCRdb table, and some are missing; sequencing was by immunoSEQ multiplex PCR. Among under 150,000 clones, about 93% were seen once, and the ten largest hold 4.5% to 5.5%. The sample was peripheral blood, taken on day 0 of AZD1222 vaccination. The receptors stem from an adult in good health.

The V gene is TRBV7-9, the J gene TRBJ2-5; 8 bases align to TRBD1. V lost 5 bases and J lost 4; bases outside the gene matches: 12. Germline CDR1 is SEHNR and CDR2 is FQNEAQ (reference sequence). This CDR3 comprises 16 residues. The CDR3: CASSPGQGAGGETQYF. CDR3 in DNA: TGTGCCAGCAGCCCTGGGCAGGGGGCAGGTGGAGAGACCCAGTACTTC.

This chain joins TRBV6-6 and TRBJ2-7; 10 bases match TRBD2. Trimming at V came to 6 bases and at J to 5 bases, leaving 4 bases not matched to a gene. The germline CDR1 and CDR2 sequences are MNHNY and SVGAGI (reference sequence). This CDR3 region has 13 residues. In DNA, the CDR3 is TGTGCCAGCAGGACAGGGACTAGCGACGAGCAGTACTTC. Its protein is CASRTGTSDEQYF.

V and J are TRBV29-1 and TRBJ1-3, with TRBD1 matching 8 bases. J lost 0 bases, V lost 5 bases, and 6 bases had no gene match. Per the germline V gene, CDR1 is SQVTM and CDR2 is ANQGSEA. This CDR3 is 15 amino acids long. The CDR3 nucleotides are TGCAGCGTTACGACAGGGGCAGGCTCTGGAAACACCATATATTTT. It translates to CSVTTGAGSGNTIYF.

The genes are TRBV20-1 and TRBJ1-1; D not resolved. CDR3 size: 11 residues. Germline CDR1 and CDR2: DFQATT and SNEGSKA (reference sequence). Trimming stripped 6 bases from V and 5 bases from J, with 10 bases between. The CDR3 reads CSAPRETEAFF. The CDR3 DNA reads TGCAGTGCCCCGAGGGAGACTGAAGCTTTCTTT.

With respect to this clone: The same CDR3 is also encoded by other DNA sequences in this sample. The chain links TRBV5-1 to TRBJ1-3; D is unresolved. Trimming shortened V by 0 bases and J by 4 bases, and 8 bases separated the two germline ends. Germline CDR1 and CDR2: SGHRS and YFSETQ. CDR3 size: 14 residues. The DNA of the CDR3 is TGCGCCAGCAGCTTGGGAACGGCCGGAAACACCATATATTTT. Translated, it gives CASSLGTAGNTIYF.

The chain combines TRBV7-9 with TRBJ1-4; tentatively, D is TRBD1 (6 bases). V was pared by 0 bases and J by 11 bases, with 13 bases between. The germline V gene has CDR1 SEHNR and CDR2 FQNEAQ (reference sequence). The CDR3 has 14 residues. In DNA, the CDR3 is TGTGCCAGCAGCTTAGCACAGGGATACGGGAAACTGTTTTTT. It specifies CASSLAQGYGKLFF.

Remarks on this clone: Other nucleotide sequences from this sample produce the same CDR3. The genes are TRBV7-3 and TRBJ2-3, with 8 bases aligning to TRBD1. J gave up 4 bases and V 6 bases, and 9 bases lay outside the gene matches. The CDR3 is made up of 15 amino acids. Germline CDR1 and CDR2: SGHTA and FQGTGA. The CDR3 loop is CASSSTGTGADTQYF. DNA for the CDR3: TGTGCCAGCAGTTCCACAGGGACAGGCGCAGATACGCAGTATTTT.

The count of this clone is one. The CDR3 DNA reads TGTGCCAGCAGCTTCTGGACAGGGGGCGCGTTCCCCTACAATGAGCAGTTCTTC. Its translation: CASSFWTGGAFPYNEQFF. V is TRBV13 and J is TRBJ2-1; 11 bases are shared with TRBD1. The CDR3 runs to 18 residues. J was trimmed by 2 bases and V by 3 bases; bases with no gene match: 9. Germline CDR1 reads PRHDT; CDR2 reads FYEKMQ (reference sequence).

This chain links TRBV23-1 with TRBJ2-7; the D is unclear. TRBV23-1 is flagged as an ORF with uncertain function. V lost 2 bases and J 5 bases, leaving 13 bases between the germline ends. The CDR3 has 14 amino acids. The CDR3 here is CASSQAALPDEQYF. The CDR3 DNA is TGCGCCAGCAGTCAAGCGGCCCTACCCGACGAGCAGTACTTC.

The CDR3 DNA sequence: TGTGCCAGTAGTCCGCGGACAGGGGCGTCTTCCTACGAGCAGTACTTC. Encoded protein: CASSPRTGASSYEQYF. The chain joins TRBV19 to TRBJ2-7, with 9 bases fitting TRBD1. With 5 bases clipped from V and 1 base from J, the junction kept 9 bases outside the gene matches. Germline V gives CDR1 LNHDA, CDR2 SQIVND (reference sequence). There are 16 residues in the CDR3.

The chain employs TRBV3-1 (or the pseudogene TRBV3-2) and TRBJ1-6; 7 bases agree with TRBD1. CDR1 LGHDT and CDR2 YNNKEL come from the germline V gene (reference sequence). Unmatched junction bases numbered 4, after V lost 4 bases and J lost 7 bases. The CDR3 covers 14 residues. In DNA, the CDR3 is TGTGCCAGCAGCCCATCGGGACAGAATTCACCCCTCCACTTT. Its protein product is CASSPSGQNSPLHF.

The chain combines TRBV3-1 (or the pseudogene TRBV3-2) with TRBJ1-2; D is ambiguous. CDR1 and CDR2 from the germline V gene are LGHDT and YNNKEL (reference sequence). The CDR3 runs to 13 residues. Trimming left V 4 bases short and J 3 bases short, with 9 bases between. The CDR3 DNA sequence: TGTGCCAGCAGCCTCGTTAAGGACTATGGCTACACCTTC. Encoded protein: CASSLVKDYGYTF.

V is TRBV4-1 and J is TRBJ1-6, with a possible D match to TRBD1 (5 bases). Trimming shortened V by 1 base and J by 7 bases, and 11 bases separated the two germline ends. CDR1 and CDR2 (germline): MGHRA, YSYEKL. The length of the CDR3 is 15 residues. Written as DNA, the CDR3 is TGCGCCAGCAGCCAAGGTCGCGCAGGGAATTCACCCCTCCACTTT. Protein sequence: CASSQGRAGNSPLHF.

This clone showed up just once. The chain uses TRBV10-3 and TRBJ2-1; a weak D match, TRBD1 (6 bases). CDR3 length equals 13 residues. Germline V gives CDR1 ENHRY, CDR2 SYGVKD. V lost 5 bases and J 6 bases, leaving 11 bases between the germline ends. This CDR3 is CAISTTGPNEQFF. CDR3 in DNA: TGTGCCATCAGTACGACAGGACCCAATGAGCAGTTCTTC.

CDR3 DNA: TGTGCCAGCAGGGGCGCTAGCCGCAAAGAAGCTTTCTTT. Translation gives CASRGASRKEAFF. The chain joins TRBV27 to TRBJ1-1; D is unclear. V shed 6 bases and J shed 8 bases, with 16 bases lying between them. The CDR3 extends over 13 amino acids. CDR1 MNHEY and CDR2 SMNVEV come from the germline V gene (reference sequence).

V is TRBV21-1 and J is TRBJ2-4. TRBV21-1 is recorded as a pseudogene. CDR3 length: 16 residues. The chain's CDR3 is CASRPGQRLAKNIQYF. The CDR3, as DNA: TGTGCCAGCAGGCCCGGGCAGCGACTAGCCAAAAACATTCAGTACTTC.

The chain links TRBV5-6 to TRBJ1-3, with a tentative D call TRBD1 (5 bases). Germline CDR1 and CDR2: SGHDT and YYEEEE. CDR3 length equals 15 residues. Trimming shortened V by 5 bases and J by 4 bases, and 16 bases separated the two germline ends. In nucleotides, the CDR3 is TGTGCCAGCAGTAGTTGGGGGTTATCGGGAAACACCATATATTTT. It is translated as CASSSWGLSGNTIYF. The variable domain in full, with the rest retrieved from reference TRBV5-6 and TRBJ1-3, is DAGVTQSPTHLIKTRGQQVTLRCSPKSGHDTVSWYQQALGQGPQFIFQYYEEEERQRGNFPDRFSGHQFPNYSSELNVNALLLGDSALYLCASSSWGLSGNTIYFGEGSWLTVV.

CDR3 sequence: CASSKGRGLDGYTF. The CDR3 DNA reads as TGTGCCAGCAGCAAAGGGCGCGGATTGGATGGCTACACCTTC. This sequence joins TRBV21-1 and TRBJ1-2. TRBV21-1 is a pseudogene segment. CDR3 size: 14 residues.

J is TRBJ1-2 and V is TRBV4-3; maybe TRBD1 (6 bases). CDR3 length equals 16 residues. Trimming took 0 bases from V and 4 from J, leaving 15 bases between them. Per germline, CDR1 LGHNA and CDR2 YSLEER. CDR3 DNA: TGCGCCAGCAGCCAAGATAGGTCAGGGGCTGGCTATGGCTACACCTTC. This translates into CASSQDRSGAGYGYTF.

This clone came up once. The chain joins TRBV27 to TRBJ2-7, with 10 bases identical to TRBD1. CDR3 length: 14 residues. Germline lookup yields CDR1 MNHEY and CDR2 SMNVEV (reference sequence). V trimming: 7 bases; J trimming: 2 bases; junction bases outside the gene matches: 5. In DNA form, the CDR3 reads TGTGCCAGCACCCCCGGGACAGGGGCCTACGAGCAGTACTTC. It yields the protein CASTPGTGAYEQYF.